A selection of T cell receptor beta chains follows, all from one sample in a study of blood T cell repertoires in COVID-19. The table came from immunoSEQ multiplex PCR; TCRdb's copy has only in-frame clones and leaves some out. The table lists 99,000 or so clones, 81% of them singletons, with approximately 38% in the top ten. Specimen: peripheral blood. The receptors come from a man older than 75 with acute or convalescent COVID-19. CDR3s include the opening cysteine and the closing phenylalanine or tryptophan. A D gene is named only where the DNA matches it firmly. A row's size may be missing; if present it is once, few, many or a size class.

CDR3 DNA,CDR3 protein,clone size,J gene,D gene,V gene
TGCGCCAGCGCCATGGGACTAGCGGGAGGAGAGACCCAGTACTTC,CASAMGLAGGETQYF,-,TRBJ2-5,TRBD2,TRBV5-1
TGCAGCGTTGACGAGACTGACTATGGCTACACCTTC,CSVDETDYGYTF,once,TRBJ1-2,-,TRBV29-1
TGTGCCAGCAGTCCCGATCCTGGCTCTGACAACTCCTACGAGCAGTACTTC,CASSPDPGSDNSYEQYF,-,TRBJ2-7,-,TRBV6-2/TRBV6-3
TGTGCTAGCAGCTTAACCGGCAGGGCAGCAGGGGGGGAGACCCAGTACTTC,CASSLTGRAAGGETQYF,-,TRBJ2-5,-,TRBV7-7
TGTGCCAGCAGCGTCCTCGGGACAGGGAGTTCACCCCTCCACTTT,CASSVLGTGSSPLHF,-,TRBJ1-6,TRBD1,TRBV11-2
TGTGCCAGCAGTTTCCTACTAGCGGCAGTGAACAATGAGCAGTTCTTC,CASSFLLAAVNNEQFF,-,TRBJ2-1,TRBD2,TRBV6-6
TGTGCCAGCAGACCTAGTGGCCGGGACAGTCATAACTATGGCTACACCTTC,CASRPSGRDSHNYGYTF,-,TRBJ1-2,TRBD1,TRBV28
TGCAGCGCAGACCGTTCTCCGGGACTGAACTATGGCTACACCTTC,CSADRSPGLNYGYTF,-,TRBJ1-2,-,TRBV29-1
TGCGCCAGCAGTCAAATCATTCGGGAGAGCGCAGATACGCAGTATTTT,CASSQIIRESADTQYF,-,TRBJ2-3,-,TRBV23-1
TGTGCCAGCAGTTTCCCAGGGACCCAGTACTTC,CASSFPGTQYF,-,TRBJ2-5,-,TRBV6-2/TRBV6-3
TGTGCCAGCTCAACCGGGACAGTCAACTATGGCTACACCTTC,CASSTGTVNYGYTF,-,TRBJ1-2,TRBD1,TRBV18
TGCGCCAGCAGCTTGAACACCAGGGGCACAGATACGCAGTATTTT,CASSLNTRGTDTQYF,-,TRBJ2-3,-,TRBV5-1
TGTGCCAGCAGTTTACGAGTCTGGTCTGAAGCTTTCTTT,CASSLRVWSEAFF,-,TRBJ1-1,-,TRBV12-3/TRBV12-4
TGCGCCAGCAGCCAAGGTAGCGGAGAGGGCACAGATACGCAGTATTTT,CASSQGSGEGTDTQYF,-,TRBJ2-3,-,TRBV4-1
TGTGCCAGCAGTTTAACCTGGCACAGAGCCTACGAGCAGTACTTC,CASSLTWHRAYEQYF,-,TRBJ2-7,-,TRBV28
TGCGCCAGCAGGCGAGACAGGGGCCTTTACAATGAGCAGTTCTTC,CASRRDRGLYNEQFF,-,TRBJ2-1,TRBD1,TRBV4-1
TGTGCCAGCAGTTACTCGCAGGGACAACGGGGCTACACCTTC,CASSYSQGQRGYTF,many,TRBJ1-2,-,TRBV6-5
TGCGCCAGCAGCTCACAGGGTTACACTGAAGCTTTCTTT,CASSSQGYTEAFF,once,TRBJ1-1,-,TRBV5-1
TGTGCCAGCTCATTTACCAGCGGGAGGGCCGACACCGGGGAGCTGTTTTTT,CASSFTSGRADTGELFF,-,TRBJ2-2,TRBD2,TRBV18
TGTGCCAGCAGCCAAGGTACAGGGGGTCGGGAAAAACTGTTTTTT,CASSQGTGGREKLFF,-,TRBJ1-4,TRBD1,TRBV4-2
TGTGCCAGTGGACAAACTAGCGGGACGGCCACCGGGGAGCTGTTTTTT,CASGQTSGTATGELFF,-,TRBJ2-2,TRBD2,TRBV7-3
TGTGCCAGCAGTTTATGGGGATCGGGGACTAGGGGCACTGAAGCTTTCTTT,CASSLWGSGTRGTEAFF,-,TRBJ1-1,-,TRBV28
TGTGCCAGCAAAGAGCGGGCATCCCCCTACGAGCAGTACTTC,CASKERASPYEQYF,-,TRBJ2-7,-,TRBV28
TGTGCCATCAATATGGGGGGGGGAGCCACTGAAGCTTTCTTT,CAINMGGGATEAFF,few,TRBJ1-1,-,TRBV10-3
TGTGCCAGCAGGGGGCCCGGGGAGCTGTTTTTT,CASRGPGELFF,-,TRBJ2-2,-,TRBV6-5
TGTGCCAGCAGGATTACCTCTCAGGGATACGAGCAGTACTTC,CASRITSQGYEQYF,-,TRBJ2-7,-,TRBV2
TGTGCCAGCAGCTTAGATCTAAGACGGGAACTGTTCTTC,CASSLDLRRELFF,-,TRBJ2-1,-,TRBV11-2
TGTGCCAGCAGCTGGGGGACTAGTCTTACCGGGGAGCTGTTTTTT,CASSWGTSLTGELFF,-,TRBJ2-2,TRBD2,TRBV5-4
TGTGCCAGCAGCCGACAGGGGGATCAGCCCCAGCATTTT,CASSRQGDQPQHF,-,TRBJ1-5,TRBD1,TRBV7-2
TGTGCCACCCGCGACAGTGCACACTACGAGCAGTACTTC,CATRDSAHYEQYF,-,TRBJ2-7,-,TRBV24-1
TGTGCCACCAGTGATGCAACCCCGGGACAGGGGAGCTCCTACGAGCAGTACTTC,CATSDATPGQGSSYEQYF,-,TRBJ2-7,TRBD1,TRBV24-1
TGTGCCAGCTGGAAGGGAGGTAACACCGGGGAGCTGTTTTTT,CASWKGGNTGELFF,-,TRBJ2-2,-,TRBV28
TGTGCCACCAGCAGAGATTGGGCCGGACAGGGATTATATCAGCCCCAGCATTTT,CATSRDWAGQGLYQPQHF,-,TRBJ1-5,TRBD1,TRBV15